These 18 T cell receptor beta chains share one sample of origin, sequenced in a study of neurological immune-mediated disorders (dated 2019 in TCRdb). Library preparation was by 5' RACE. The sequencer was an Illumina HiSeq 2500. TCRdb reprocessed the public reads (quality trimming at Q25 with fastp, clone calling with MiXCR) and kept in-frame beta chains. All rows with the same CDR3 protein become a single entry with the most common DNA and genes. Across this sample there are tens of thousands of distinct CDR3 sequences, with 7% to 8.5% seen only once. Approximately 5.7% of the sample rests with the top ten. Input material: CD4+ T cells from blood. The receptors come from a man aged 50 or older in good health.

The chain links TRBV28 to TRBJ2-7; TRBD2 aligns across 8 bases. The junction had 4 bases not matched to a gene; V was cut back by 6 bases and J by 0 bases. Germline V gene lookup returns CDR1 MDHEN and CDR2 SYDVKM. The CDR3 length is 14 residues. CDR3 DNA: TGTGCCAGCAGGCTAAGCGGGAGCTCCTACGAGCAGTACTTC. As protein: CASRLSGSSYEQYF.

This clonotype occurred many times. This chain uses TRBV5-1 with TRBJ2-7; no definite D call. The CDR3 has 13 amino acids. The V end lost 0 bases, the J end lost 5 bases, and 9 bases lay between the germline ends. The germline V gene has CDR1 SGHRS and CDR2 YFSETQ. The CDR3 region has the DNA TGCGCCAGCAGCTTGGGACGGGCGAACGAGCAGTACTTC. This encodes CASSLGRANEQYF.

The sample holds a few counts of this clonotype. The chain couples TRBV5-4 to TRBJ2-1; no firm D call. V shed 0 bases and J shed 9 bases, with 7 bases lying between them. The CDR3 has 12 amino acids. Germline CDR1 SGHNT, CDR2 YYREEE (reference sequence). CDR3 sequence: CASSLDWSEQFF. CDR3 sequence (DNA): TGTGCCAGCAGCTTGGACTGGAGTGAGCAGTTCTTC.

In its sample, this clonotype was seen many times. The CDR3 nucleotides are TGTGCCAGCTCACCCAGGAGTCGGGACTACGAGCAGTACTTC. Protein: CASSPRSRDYEQYF. The chain recombines TRBV18 with TRBJ2-7; D perhaps matches TRBD2 (5 bases). Germline V gives CDR1 KGHSH, CDR2 LQKENI. The germline V and J ends were trimmed by 3 bases and 3 bases, with 12 bases remaining between them. This CDR3 contains 14 residues.

This clonotype was picked up many times. The chain recombines TRBV7-2 with TRBJ1-1; 10 bases agree with TRBD1. The CDR3 covers 18 residues. The V and J ends lost 2 bases and 0 bases, in that order; junction bases with no gene match: 9. Germline loops: CDR1 SGHTA, CDR2 FQGNSA. CDR3 loop: CASSLRGGTGALNTEAFF. The DNA of the CDR3 is TGTGCCAGCAGCTTACGCGGGGGGACAGGGGCACTGAACACTGAAGCTTTCTTT.

The sample holds many counts of this clonotype. The chain couples TRBV9 to TRBJ1-4, with TRBD1 identical over 8 bases. V lost 4 bases to trimming and J lost 4 bases; unmatched junction nucleotides: 6. CDR3 size: 15 residues. Germline loops: CDR1 SGDLS, CDR2 YYNGEE. Here the CDR3 reads CASSYTQGDNEKLFF. The CDR3 DNA reads TGTGCCAGCAGCTATACACAGGGGGATAATGAAAAACTGTTTTTT.

This clonotype was observed many times. The chain carries TRBV29-1 and TRBJ2-7; D is uncertain. Germline V gene lookup returns CDR1 SQVTM and CDR2 ANQGSEA. Deletions cut 4 bases from V and 2 bases from J, with 12 bases between. The CDR3 covers 13 residues. In DNA form, the CDR3 reads TGCAGCGTTGTTGGTACAGTAGCCTACGAGCAGTACTTC. Translated, it gives CSVVGTVAYEQYF.

This clonotype was seen more than once but under ten times. The V and J genes are TRBV5-1 and TRBJ2-5; D unclear. V lost 4 bases and J lost 4, with 23 bases in between. The CDR3 consists of 17 residues. Germline V gene sequence: CDR1 SGHRS, CDR2 YFSETQ. CDR3 nucleotide sequence: TGCGCCAGCAGCGTTGGCATTCGAGACCCACAAAGAGAGACCCAGTACTTC. This codes for CASSVGIRDPQRETQYF.

This clonotype was recorded at least ten times. The chain carries TRBV7-8 and TRBJ1-5; no reliable D call. V was cut by 5 bases and J by 6 bases, with 20 bases left in between. The V gene's germline CDR1 is SGHVS and CDR2 FQNEAQ. CDR3 length equals 16 residues. The CDR3 is CASSLQPPWVVQPQHF. The CDR3 coding sequence is TGTGCCAGCAGCCTCCAACCCCCGTGGGTTGTTCAGCCCCAGCATTTT.

This clonotype was observed many times. The chain has TRBV28 and TRBJ2-1; possibly TRBD1 or TRBD2 for D (5 bases each). Trimming pared 7 bases from V and 0 bases from J, leaving 10 bases between. The germline gives CDR1 MDHEN, CDR2 SYDVKM. The CDR3 length is 14 residues. DNA for the CDR3: TGTGCCAGCAAGTCAGGGAGCTCCTACAATGAGCAGTTCTTC. It yields the protein CASKSGSSYNEQFF.

The chain couples TRBV10-3 to TRBJ1-5; 8 bases are a match to TRBD1. The CDR3 runs to 17 residues. Trimming cost V 2 bases and J 1 base; bases outside gene matches: 7. CDR1 and CDR2 from the germline V gene are ENHRY and SYGVKD. The CDR3 region is CAISESQGAGSNQPQHF. In nucleotides, the CDR3 is TGTGCCATCAGTGAGAGTCAGGGGGCTGGGAGCAATCAGCCCCAGCATTTT.

V and J are TRBV18 and TRBJ2-1, with a possible D match to TRBD2 (6 bases). CDR3 length: 14 residues. V was clipped by 5 bases and J by 3 bases, with 11 bases between them. Germline V gene sequence: CDR1 KGHSH, CDR2 LQKENI. The CDR3 region has the DNA TGTGCCAGCTCAGGGGGGTCTGTCTACAATGAGCAGTTCTTC. This codes for CASSGGSVYNEQFF. Full variable domain (rest looked up from reference TRBV18 and TRBJ2-1): NAGVMQNPRHLVRRRGQEARLRCSPMKGHSHVYWYRQLPEEGLKFMVYLQKENIIDESGMPKERFSAEFPKEGPSILRIQQVVRGDSAAYFCASSGGSVYNEQFFGPGTRLTVL.

There are many counts of this clonotype. This chain connects TRBV20-1 to TRBJ2-7, with TRBD1 matching 7 bases. CDR3 size: 14 residues. Germline loops: CDR1 DFQATT, CDR2 SNEGSKA (reference sequence). The V gene end was trimmed by 3 bases and the J gene end by 4 bases; junction bases not matched to a gene: 9. CDR3 DNA sequence: TGCAGTGCTAGCGCCGGGACAGAGGGATACGAGCAGTACTTC. Protein sequence: CSASAGTEGYEQYF.

The CDR3 reads CSVTGGGRDTEAFF. The CDR3 coding sequence is TGCAGCGTGACAGGGGGAGGGAGGGACACTGAAGCTTTCTTT. V usage is TRBV29-1 and J usage is TRBJ1-1, with 9 nucleotides matching TRBD1. This CDR3 comprises 14 residues. Germline V gives CDR1 SQVTM, CDR2 ANQGSEA. J lost 3 bases, V lost 6 bases, and 8 bases had no gene match. Combining the CDR3 with reference TRBV29-1 and TRBJ1-1 gives the whole variable domain SAVISQKPSRDICQRGTSLTIQCQVDSQVTMMFWYRQQPGQSLTLIATANQGSEATYESGFVIDKFPISRPNLTFSTLTVSNMSPEDSSIYLCSVTGGGRDTEAFFGQGTRLTVV.

This clonotype has a handful of counts. The genes are TRBV20-1 and TRBJ2-3, with 11 bases fitting TRBD1. This CDR3 region has 13 residues. Germline V gene data show CDR1 as DFQATT and CDR2 as SNEGSKA (reference sequence). Written as DNA, the CDR3 is TGCAAAGAAAGGGACAGGGGGGCAGATACGCAGTATTTT. It is translated as CKERDRGADTQYF.

This clonotype appeared many times. This may come from a read error, since a much larger clone is one base off. This sequence joins TRBV6-6 and TRBJ2-1; 7 nucleotides agree with TRBD1. Germline V lookup: CDR1 MNHNY, CDR2 SVGAGI (reference sequence). CDR3 size: 14 residues. For the CDR3, the DNA is TGTGCCAGCAATTACAGGGGATCGGGGAATGAGCAGTTCTTC. Its protein is CASNYRGSGNEQFF.

This clonotype was seen at least ten times. The chain recombines TRBV20-1 with TRBJ1-1, with a possible D match to TRBD1 (6 bases). This CDR3 comprises 13 residues. Trimming stripped 2 bases from V and 4 bases from J, with 11 bases between. Germline lookup yields CDR1 DFQATT and CDR2 SNEGSKA (reference sequence). This CDR3 is CSARSGGATEAFF. The CDR3 DNA is TGCAGTGCTAGATCCGGGGGGGCCACTGAAGCTTTCTTT.

This clonotype was recorded at least ten times. The chain employs TRBV6-6 and TRBJ1-5, with D maybe TRBD1 (6 bases). Trimming cost V 4 bases and J 7 bases, with 8 bases left between them. Germline-derived CDR1 and CDR2 are MNHNY and SVGAGI (reference sequence). The CDR3 length is 12 residues. The CDR3 sequence: CASSLQGQPQHF. The CDR3 DNA reads as TGTGCCAGCAGTTTACAGGGACAGCCCCAGCATTTT.